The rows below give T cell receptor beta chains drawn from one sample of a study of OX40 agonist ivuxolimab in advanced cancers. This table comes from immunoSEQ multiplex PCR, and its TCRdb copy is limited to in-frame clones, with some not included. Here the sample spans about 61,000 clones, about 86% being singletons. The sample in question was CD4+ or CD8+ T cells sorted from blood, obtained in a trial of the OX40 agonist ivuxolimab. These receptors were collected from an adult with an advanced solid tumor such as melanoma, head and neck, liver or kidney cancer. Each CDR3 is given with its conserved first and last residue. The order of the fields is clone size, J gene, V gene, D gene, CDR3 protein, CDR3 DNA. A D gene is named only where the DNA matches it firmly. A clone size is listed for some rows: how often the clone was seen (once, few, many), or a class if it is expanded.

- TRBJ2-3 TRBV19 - CASSAGTSLPSDTQYF TGTGCCAGTAGTGCCGGGACTTCGCTCCCATCAGATACGCAGTATTTT
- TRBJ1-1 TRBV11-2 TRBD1 CASSRTGQQNTEAFF TGTGCCAGTAGCCGAACGGGACAGCAGAACACTGAAGCTTTCTTT
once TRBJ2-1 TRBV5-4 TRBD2 CASSARGGSAYNEQFF TGTGCCAGCAGCGCGCGGGGCGGGAGCGCCTACAATGAGCAGTTCTTC
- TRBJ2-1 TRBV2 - CASRPTGTTSYNEQFF TGTGCCAGCAGGCCGACCGGGACCACCTCCTACAATGAGCAGTTCTTC
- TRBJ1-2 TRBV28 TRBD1 CASSSMGFWDRAYGYTF TGTGCCAGCAGTTCAATGGGGTTTTGGGACAGGGCCTATGGCTACACCTTC
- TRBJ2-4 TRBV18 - CASSPRASGAKNIQYF TGTGCCAGCTCACCACGGGCCTCAGGAGCCAAAAACATTCAGTACTTC
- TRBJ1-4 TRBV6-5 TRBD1 CASGRTGGSEKLFF TGTGCCAGCGGAAGGACAGGTGGAAGTGAAAAACTGTTTTTT
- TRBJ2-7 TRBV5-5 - CASSLVGGQSYEQYF TGTGCCAGCAGCTTGGTTGGGGGGCAGTCCTACGAGCAGTACTTC
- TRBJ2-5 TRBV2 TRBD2 CASSSPGWPSGSEEQYF TGTGCCAGCAGTTCACCCGGATGGCCTAGCGGGAGTGAAGAGCAGTACTTC
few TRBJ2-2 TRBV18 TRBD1 CASSPGQGATGELFF TGTGCCAGCTCACCGGGACAGGGGGCGACCGGGGAGCTGTTTTTT
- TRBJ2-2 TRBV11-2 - CASSLGVLGNTGELFF TGTGCCAGCAGCTTAGGGGTTTTGGGGAACACCGGGGAGCTGTTTTTT
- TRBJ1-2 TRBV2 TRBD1 CASSGAGRGSYGYTF TGTGCCAGCAGTGGGGCGGGCAGGGGGAGCTATGGCTACACCTTC
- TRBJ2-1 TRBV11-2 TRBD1 CASSRGQGRDNEQFF TGTGCCAGCAGCCGAGGACAGGGGCGCGACAATGAGCAGTTCTTC
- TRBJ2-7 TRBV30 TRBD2 CASSGNYEQYF TGTGCCTCTAGCGGGAACTACGAGCAGTACTTC
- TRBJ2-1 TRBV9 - CASSGGLPSYNEQFF TGTGCCAGCAGCGGGGGACTCCCTTCCTACAATGAGCAGTTCTTC
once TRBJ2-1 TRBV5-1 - CASRGDTYNEQFF TGCGCCAGCCGGGGGGACACCTACAATGAGCAGTTCTTC
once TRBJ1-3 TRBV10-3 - CATTPERGNTIYF TGTGCCACCACGCCGGAACGTGGAAACACCATATATTTT
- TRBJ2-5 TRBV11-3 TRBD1 CASSDRGQETQYF TGTGCCAGCAGCGACAGGGGGCAAGAGACCCAGTACTTC
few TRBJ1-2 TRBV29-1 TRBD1 CSVETGAGYGYTF TGCAGCGTTGAAACAGGGGCAGGCTATGGCTACACCTTC
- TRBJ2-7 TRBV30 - CAWSGLNPYEQYF TGTGCCTGGAGTGGACTCAACCCCTACGAGCAGTACTTC
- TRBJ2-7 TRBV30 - CAWSTTVSPASSYEQYF TGTGCCTGGAGTACCACTGTAAGTCCAGCGAGCTCCTACGAGCAGTACTTC
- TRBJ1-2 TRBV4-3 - CASSHGGSGNYGYTF TGCGCCAGCAGCCATGGGGGATCGGGGAACTATGGCTACACCTTC
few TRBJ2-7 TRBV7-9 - CASSPATQPYEQYF TGTGCCAGCAGCCCCGCGACACAACCCTACGAGCAGTACTTC
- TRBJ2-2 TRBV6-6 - CASSPRRTGELFF TGTGCCAGCAGTCCCAGACGCACCGGGGAGCTGTTTTTT
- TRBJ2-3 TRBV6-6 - CASRRVSTDTQYF TGTGCCAGCAGACGGGTTTCAACAGATACGCAGTATTTT